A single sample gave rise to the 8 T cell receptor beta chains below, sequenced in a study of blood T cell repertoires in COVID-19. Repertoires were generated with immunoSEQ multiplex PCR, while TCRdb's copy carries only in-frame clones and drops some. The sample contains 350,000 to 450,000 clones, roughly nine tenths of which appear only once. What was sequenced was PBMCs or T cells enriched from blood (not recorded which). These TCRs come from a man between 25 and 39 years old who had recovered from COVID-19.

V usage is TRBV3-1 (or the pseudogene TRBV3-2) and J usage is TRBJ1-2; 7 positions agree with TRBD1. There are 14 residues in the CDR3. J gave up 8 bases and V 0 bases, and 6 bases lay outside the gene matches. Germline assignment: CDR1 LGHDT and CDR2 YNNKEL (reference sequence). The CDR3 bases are TGTGCCAGCAGCCAAGATCCCCAGGGGGACGGCTACACCTTC. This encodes CASSQDPQGDGYTF.

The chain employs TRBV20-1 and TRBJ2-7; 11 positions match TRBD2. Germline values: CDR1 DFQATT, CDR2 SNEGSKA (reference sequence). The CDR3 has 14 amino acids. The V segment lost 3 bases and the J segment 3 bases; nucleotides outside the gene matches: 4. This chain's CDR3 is CSASSGRAIYEQYF. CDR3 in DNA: TGCAGTGCTAGTAGCGGGAGGGCCATCTACGAGCAGTACTTC.

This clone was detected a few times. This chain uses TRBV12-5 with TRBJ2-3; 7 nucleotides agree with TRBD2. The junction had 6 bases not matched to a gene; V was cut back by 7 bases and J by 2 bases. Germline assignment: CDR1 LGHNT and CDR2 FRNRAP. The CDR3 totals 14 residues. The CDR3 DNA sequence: TGTGCTAGTGCTAGGGACTACTCCACAGATACGCAGTATTTT. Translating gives CASARDYSTDTQYF.

The chain's CDR3 is CASSITGLRDYGYTF. The CDR3 DNA reads TGTGCCAGTAGTATTACAGGGCTGCGAGACTATGGCTACACCTTC. The chain links TRBV19 to TRBJ1-2, with D perhaps matching TRBD1 (6 bases). V was clipped by 3 bases and J by 3 bases, with 14 bases between them. This CDR3 is built from 15 residues. Germline CDR1 LNHDA, CDR2 SQIVND (reference sequence).

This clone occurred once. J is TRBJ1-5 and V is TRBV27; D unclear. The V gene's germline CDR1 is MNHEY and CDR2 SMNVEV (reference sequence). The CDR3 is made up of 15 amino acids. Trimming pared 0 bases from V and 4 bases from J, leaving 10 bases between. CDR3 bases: TGTGCCAGCAGTTTATCCCCTATTCCGAATCAGCCCCAGCATTTT. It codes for CASSLSPIPNQPQHF.

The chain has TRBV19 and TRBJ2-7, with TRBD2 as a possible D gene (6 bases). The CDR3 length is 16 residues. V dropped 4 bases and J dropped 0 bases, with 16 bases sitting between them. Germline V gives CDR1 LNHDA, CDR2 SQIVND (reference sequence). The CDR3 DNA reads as TGTGCCAGTAGTAGACGTGGGACTGAAAGCTCCTACGAGCAGTACTTC. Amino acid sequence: CASSRRGTESSYEQYF.

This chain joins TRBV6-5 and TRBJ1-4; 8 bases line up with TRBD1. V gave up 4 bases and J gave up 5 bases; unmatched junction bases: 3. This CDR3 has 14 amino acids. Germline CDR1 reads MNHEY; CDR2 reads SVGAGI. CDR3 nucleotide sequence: TGTGCCAGCAGTTTAACAGGGGGGAATGAAAAACTGTTTTTT. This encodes CASSLTGGNEKLFF.

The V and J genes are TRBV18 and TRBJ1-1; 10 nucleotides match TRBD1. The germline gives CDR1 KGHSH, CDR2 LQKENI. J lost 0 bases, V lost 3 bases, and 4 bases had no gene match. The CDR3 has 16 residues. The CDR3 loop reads CASSPRDRGMNTEAFF. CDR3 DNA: TGTGCCAGCTCACCCCGGGACAGGGGTATGAACACTGAAGCTTTCTTT.